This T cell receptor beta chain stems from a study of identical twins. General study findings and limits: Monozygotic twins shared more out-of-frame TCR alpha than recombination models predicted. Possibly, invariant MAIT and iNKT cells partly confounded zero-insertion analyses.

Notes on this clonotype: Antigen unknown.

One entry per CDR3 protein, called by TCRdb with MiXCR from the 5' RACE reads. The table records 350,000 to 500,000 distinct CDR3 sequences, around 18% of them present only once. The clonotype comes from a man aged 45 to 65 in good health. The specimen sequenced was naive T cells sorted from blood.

CDR3 sequence: CASRTDMEDTQYF. The CDR3 nucleotides are TGCGCCAGCAGGACCGATATGGAAGATACGCAGTATTTT. V usage is TRBV10-1 and J usage is TRBJ2-3, with unresolved D. The germline gives CDR1 WNHNN, CDR2 SYGVQD (reference sequence). The CDR3 is 13 residues long. Trimming pared 6 bases from V and 5 bases from J, leaving 12 bases between.